Described below is a single T cell receptor (beta chain) sequence and its context. Its antigen remains unknown. The source of the sample is a study of T cell responses to AZD1222 COVID-19 vaccine. Notes on the study in general: Donors, mostly white British, included more females; clonal diversity was possibly underestimated. Repertoire sampling occurred only after the peak T cell response.

Germline V gene sequence: CDR1 SGHTA, CDR2 FQGNSA. There are 17 residues in the CDR3. The V gene end was trimmed by 3 bases and the J gene end by 5 bases; junction bases not matched to a gene: 14. Here immunoSEQ multiplex PCR was the method, and the copy in TCRdb shows in-frame clones only, minus some. Of tens of thousands of clones in the sample, roughly nine tenths were seen once. The chain is built from TRBV7-2 and TRBJ2-3; the match to TRBD1 covers 7 bases. The TCR sequence derives from an adult who received the AZD1222 COVID-19 vaccine. The source material was peripheral blood, sampled 28 days after the second AZD1222 dose. Here the CDR3 DNA reads TGTGCCAGCAGCTTCCCAAGGGCGCAGGGGGTGGGAGATACGCAGTATTTT. Protein: CASSFPRAQGVGDTQYF.